This T cell receptor beta chain was observed in a study of blood T cell repertoires in COVID-19. Sequencing used immunoSEQ multiplex PCR; TCRdb keeps in-frame clones, though not all of them. The profile shows some 170,000 clones, about 90% of them singletons. The length of the CDR3 is 11 residues. Trimming stripped 9 bases from V and 3 bases from J, with 8 bases between. Germline V lookup: CDR1 ENHRY, CDR2 SYGVKD. This clone was seen a handful of times. This receptor was identified in a human donor with acute COVID-19. The donor label of this sample is uncertain. Sequenced: PBMCs or T cells enriched from blood (not recorded which). The chain employs TRBV10-3 and TRBJ1-1; D not certain. The chain's CDR3 is CAISIDTEAFF. The CDR3 nucleotides are TGTGCCATTTCTATTGACACTGAAGCTTTCTTT.